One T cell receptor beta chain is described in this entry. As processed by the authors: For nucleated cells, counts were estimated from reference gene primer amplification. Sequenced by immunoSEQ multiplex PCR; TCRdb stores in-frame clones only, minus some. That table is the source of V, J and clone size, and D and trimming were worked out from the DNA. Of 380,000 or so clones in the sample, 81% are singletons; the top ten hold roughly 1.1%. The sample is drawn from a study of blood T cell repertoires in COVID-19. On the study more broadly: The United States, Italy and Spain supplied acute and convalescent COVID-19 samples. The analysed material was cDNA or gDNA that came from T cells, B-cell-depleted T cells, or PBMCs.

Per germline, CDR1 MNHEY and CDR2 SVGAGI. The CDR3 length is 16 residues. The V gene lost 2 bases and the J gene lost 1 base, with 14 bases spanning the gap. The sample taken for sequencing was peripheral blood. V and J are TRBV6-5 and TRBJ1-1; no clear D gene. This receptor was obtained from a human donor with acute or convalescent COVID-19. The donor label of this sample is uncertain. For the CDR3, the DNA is TGTGCCAGCAGTTACCTGGGAGGGCCAAAGAACACTGAAGCTTTCTTT. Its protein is CASSYLGGPKNTEAFF.